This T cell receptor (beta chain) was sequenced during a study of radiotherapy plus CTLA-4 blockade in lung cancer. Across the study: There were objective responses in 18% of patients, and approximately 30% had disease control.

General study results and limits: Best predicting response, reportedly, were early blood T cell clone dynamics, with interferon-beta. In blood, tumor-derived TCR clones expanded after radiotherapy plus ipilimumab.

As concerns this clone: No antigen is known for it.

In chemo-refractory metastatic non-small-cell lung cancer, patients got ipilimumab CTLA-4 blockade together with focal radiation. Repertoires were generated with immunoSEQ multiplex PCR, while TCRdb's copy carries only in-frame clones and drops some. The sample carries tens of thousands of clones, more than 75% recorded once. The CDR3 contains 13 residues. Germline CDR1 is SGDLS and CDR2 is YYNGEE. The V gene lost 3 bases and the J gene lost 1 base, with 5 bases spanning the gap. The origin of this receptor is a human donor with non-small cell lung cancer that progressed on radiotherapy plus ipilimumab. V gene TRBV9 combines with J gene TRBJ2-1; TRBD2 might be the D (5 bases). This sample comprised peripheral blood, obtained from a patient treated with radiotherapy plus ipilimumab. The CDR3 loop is CASSAGSYNEQFF. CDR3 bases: TGTGCCAGCAGCGCGGGGTCCTACAATGAGCAGTTCTTC.